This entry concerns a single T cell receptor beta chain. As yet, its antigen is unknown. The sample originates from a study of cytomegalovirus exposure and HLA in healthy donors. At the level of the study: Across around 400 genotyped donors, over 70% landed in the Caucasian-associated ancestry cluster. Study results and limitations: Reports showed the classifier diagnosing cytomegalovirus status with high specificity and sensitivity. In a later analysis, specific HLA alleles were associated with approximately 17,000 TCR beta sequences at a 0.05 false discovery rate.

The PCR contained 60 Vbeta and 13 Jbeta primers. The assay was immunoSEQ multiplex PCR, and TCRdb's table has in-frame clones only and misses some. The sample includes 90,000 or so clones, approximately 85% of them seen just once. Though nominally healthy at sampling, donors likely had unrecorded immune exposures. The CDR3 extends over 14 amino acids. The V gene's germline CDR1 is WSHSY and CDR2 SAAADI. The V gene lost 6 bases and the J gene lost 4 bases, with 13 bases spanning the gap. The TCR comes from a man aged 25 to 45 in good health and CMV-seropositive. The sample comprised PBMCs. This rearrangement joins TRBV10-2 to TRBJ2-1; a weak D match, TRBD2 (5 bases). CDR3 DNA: TGCGCCAGCAGAACGCTGCCGGGGTACAATGAGCAGTTCTTC. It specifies CASRTLPGYNEQFF.